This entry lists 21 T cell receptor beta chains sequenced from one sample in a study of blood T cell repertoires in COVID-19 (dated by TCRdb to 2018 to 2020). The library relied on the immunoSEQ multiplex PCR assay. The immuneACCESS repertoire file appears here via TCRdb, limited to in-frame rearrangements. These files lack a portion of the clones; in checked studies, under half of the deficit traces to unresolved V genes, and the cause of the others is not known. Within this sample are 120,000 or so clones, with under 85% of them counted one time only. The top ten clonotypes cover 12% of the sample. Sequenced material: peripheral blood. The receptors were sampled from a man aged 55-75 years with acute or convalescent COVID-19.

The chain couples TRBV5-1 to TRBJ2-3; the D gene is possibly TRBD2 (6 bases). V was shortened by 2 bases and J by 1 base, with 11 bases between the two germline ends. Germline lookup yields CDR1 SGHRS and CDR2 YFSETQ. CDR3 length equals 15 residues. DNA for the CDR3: TGCGCCAGCAGCTTCGGGACTGGGGGCACAGATACGCAGTATTTT. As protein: CASSFGTGGTDTQYF.

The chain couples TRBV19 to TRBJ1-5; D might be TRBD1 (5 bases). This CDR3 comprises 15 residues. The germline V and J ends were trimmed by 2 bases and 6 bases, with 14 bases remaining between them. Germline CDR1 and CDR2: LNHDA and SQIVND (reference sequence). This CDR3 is CASSIPRSGGQPQHF. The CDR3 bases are TGTGCCAGTAGTATACCCCGAAGCGGGGGTCAGCCCCAGCATTTT. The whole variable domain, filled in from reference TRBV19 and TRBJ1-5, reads DGGITQSPKYLFRKEGQNVTLSCEQNLNHDAMYWYRQDPGQGLRLIYYSQIVNDFQKGDIAEGYSVSREKKESFPLTVTSAQKNPTAFYLCASSIPRSGGQPQHFGDGTRLSIL.

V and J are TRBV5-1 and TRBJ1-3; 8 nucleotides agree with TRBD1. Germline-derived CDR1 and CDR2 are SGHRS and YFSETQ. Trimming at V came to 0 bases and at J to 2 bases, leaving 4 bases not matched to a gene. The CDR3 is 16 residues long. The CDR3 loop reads CASSLGGQGPGNTIYF. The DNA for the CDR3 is TGCGCCAGCAGCTTGGGCGGACAGGGACCTGGAAACACCATATATTTT.

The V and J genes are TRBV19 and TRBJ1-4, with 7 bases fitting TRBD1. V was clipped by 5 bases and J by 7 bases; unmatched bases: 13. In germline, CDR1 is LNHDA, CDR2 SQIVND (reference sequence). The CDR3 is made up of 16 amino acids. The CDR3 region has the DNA TGTGCCAGTAGTTCCCCCGCGACAGGGTTGGTTGAAAAACTGTTTTTT. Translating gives CASSSPATGLVEKLFF. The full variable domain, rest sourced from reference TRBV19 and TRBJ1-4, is DGGITQSPKYLFRKEGQNVTLSCEQNLNHDAMYWYRQDPGQGLRLIYYSQIVNDFQKGDIAEGYSVSREKKESFPLTVTSAQKNPTAFYLCASSSPATGLVEKLFFGSGTQLSVL.

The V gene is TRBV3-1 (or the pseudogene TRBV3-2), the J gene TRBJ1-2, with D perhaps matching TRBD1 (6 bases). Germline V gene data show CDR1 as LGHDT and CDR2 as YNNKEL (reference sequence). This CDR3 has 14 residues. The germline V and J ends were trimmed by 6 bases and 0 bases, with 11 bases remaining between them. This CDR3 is CASRPDRTNYGYTF. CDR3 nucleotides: TGTGCCAGCAGACCGGACAGAACTAACTATGGCTACACCTTC.

The CDR3 protein is CASSLGQGLANEKLFF. The CDR3 region has the DNA TGTGCCAGCAGCCTGGGACAGGGACTTGCTAATGAAAAACTGTTTTTT. The chain links TRBV4-2 to TRBJ1-4; 9 bases agree with TRBD1. The V and J ends lost 4 bases and 3 bases, in that order; junction bases with no gene match: 6. Germline CDR1 reads LGHNA; CDR2 reads YNFKEQ. The CDR3 consists of 16 residues.

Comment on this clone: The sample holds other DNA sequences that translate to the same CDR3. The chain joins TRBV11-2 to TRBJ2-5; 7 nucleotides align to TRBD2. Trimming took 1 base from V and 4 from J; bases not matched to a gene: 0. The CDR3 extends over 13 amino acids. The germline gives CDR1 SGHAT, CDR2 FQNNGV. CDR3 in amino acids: CASSLGGGETQYF. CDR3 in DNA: TGTGCCAGCAGCTTAGGCGGGGGAGAGACCCAGTACTTC.

The CDR3 region is CATSDFDRGNNEQFF. In DNA form, the CDR3 reads TGTGCCACCAGTGATTTTGACAGGGGAAACAATGAGCAGTTCTTC. This sequence joins TRBV24-1 and TRBJ2-1; TRBD1 aligns across 8 bases. Looked up from germline, CDR1 is KGHDR and CDR2 is SFDVKD. CDR3 size: 15 residues. Trimming removed 1 base from V and 5 bases from J; junction bases left unmatched: 3.

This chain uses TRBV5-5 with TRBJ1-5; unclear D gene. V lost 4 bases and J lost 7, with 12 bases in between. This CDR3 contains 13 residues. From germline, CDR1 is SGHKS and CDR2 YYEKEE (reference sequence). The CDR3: CASSPTRQQPQHF. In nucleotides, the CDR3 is TGTGCCAGCAGCCCTACGCGGCAACAGCCCCAGCATTTT.

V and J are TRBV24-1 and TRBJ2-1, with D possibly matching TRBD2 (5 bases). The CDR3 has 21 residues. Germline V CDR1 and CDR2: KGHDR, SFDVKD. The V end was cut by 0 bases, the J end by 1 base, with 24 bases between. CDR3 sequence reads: CATSDLWPIKLEFPSYNEQFF. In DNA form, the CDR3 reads TGTGCCACCAGTGATTTGTGGCCGATAAAACTAGAATTTCCTTCCTACAATGAGCAGTTCTTC.

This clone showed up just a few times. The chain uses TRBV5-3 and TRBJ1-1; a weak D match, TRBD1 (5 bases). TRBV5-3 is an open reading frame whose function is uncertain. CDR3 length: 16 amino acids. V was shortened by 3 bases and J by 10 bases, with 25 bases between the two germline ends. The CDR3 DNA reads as TGTGCCAGAAGCTCTGATTCAGGGCTTTTCGAGTTCGGAGCTTTCTTT. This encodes CARSSDSGLFEFGAFF.

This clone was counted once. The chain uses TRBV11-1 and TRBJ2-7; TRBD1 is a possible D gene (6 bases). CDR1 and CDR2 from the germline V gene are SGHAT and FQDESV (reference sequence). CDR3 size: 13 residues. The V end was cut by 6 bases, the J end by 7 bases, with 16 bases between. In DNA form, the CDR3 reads TGTGCCAGCAGAAAAGCAGGGGTATGGGAGCAGTACTTC. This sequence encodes CASRKAGVWEQYF.

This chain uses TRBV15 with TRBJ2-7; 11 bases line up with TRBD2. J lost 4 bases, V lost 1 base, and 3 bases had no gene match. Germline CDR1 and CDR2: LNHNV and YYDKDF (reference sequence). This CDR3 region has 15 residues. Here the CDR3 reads CATSRGLAGGYEQYF. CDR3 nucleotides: TGTGCCACCAGCAGAGGGTTAGCGGGAGGGTACGAGCAGTACTTC.

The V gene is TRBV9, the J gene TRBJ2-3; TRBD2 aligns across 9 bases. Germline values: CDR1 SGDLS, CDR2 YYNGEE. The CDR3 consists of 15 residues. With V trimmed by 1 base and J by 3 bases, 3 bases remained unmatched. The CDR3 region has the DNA TGTGCCAGCAGCGTATTAGCGGGAGAGACAGATACGCAGTATTTT. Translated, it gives CASSVLAGETDTQYF.

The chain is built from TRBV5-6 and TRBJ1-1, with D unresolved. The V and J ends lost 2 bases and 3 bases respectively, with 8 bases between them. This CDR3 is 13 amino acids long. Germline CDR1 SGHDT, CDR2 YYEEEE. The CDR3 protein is CASSFEPDTEAFF. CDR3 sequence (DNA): TGTGCCAGCAGCTTCGAACCGGACACTGAAGCTTTCTTT.

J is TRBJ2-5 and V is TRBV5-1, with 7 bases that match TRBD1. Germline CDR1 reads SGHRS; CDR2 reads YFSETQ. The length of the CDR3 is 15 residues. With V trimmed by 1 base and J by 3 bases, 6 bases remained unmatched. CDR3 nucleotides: TGCGCCAGCAGCTTGAGACAGGGAGTAGAAGAGACCCAGTACTTC. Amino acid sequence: CASSLRQGVEETQYF.

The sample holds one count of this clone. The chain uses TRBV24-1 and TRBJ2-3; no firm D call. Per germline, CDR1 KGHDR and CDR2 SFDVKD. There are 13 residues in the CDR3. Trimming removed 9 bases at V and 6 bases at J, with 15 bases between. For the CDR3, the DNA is TGTGCCACCGGATCGAGAGTCGGGGATACGCAGTATTTT. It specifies CATGSRVGDTQYF.

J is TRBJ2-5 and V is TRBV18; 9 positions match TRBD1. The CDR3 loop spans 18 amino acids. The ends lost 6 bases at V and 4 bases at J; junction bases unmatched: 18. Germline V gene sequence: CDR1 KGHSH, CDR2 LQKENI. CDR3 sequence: CASSPLVQGARGGETQYF. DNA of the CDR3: TGTGCCAGCTCCCCATTAGTACAGGGGGCAAGAGGAGGAGAGACCCAGTACTTC.

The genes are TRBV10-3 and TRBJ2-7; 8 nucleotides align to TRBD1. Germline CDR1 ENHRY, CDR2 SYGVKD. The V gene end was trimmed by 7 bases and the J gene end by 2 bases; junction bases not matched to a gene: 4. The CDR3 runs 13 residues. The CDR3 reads CAIMGQATYEQYF. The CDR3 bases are TGTGCCATCATGGGACAGGCGACCTACGAGCAGTACTTC.

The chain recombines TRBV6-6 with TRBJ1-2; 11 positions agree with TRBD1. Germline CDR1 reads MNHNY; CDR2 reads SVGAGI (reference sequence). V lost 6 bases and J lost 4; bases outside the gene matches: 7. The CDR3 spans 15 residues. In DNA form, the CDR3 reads TGTGCCAGCAGCCTAGGACAGGGGGCTCTCTATGGCTACACCTTC. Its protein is CASSLGQGALYGYTF.

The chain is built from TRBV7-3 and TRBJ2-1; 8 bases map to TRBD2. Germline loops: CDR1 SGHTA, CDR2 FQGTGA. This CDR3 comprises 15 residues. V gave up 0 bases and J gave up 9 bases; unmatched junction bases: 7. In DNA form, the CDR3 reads TGTGCCAGCAGCTTAACTAGCGGGGCTTTCGGTGAGCAGTTCTTC. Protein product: CASSLTSGAFGEQFF.